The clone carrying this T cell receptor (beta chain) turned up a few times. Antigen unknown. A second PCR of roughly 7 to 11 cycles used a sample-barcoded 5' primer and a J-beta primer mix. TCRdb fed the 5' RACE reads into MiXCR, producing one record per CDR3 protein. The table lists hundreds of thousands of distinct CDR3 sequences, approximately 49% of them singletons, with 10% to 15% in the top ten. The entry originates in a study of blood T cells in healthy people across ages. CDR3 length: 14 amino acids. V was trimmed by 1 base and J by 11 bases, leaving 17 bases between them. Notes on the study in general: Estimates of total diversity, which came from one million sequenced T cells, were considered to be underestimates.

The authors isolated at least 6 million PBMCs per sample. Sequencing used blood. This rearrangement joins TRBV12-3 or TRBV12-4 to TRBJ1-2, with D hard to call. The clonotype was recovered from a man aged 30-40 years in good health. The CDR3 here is CASSLDLPGRVYTF. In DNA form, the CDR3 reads TGTGCCAGCAGTTTAGATCTTCCGGGGAGAGTTTACACCTTC.